The source of this TCR beta chain is a study of blood T cell repertoires in COVID-19. As for the study in general: Sample material is recorded as cDNA or gDNA derived from T cells, B-cell-depleted T cells, or PBMCs.

As handled by the study authors: Reference gene primer amplification in the assay estimated nucleated cell counts. Sequencing used immunoSEQ multiplex PCR; TCRdb keeps in-frame clones, though not all of them. Clonal size and the V and J genes are those of that table, whereas D and trimming came from the DNA. The repertoire includes 330,000 or so clones, roughly 87% of them detected once, and 3.9% sits in the top ten. Seattle's enrolled individuals joined amid active infection and were then monitored longitudinally. As for this clone: Other DNA sequences of this sample code for an identical CDR3.

Germline values: CDR1 MNHNY, CDR2 SVGAGI (reference sequence). The length of the CDR3 is 12 residues. The V end was cut by 4 bases, the J end by 5 bases, with 8 bases between. The rearrangement uses TRBV6-6 and TRBJ1-2; possibly TRBD1 for D (6 bases). The receptor comes from a woman in her sixties with COVID-19, enrolled during active disease. The specimen sequenced was peripheral blood. For the CDR3, the DNA is TGTGCCAGCAGTTCAGGGGTTTATGGCTACACCTTC. Translation gives CASSSGVYGYTF.